Presented here are 5 T cell receptor beta chains from one specimen sequenced in a study of cytomegalovirus exposure and HLA in healthy donors. This PCR relied on a set of 60 Vbeta primers and 13 Jbeta primers. TCRdb's table, derived via immunoSEQ multiplex PCR, lists solely in-frame clones and lacks some. The sample records 150,000 to 200,000 clones, 80% being singletons. The sample taken for sequencing was PBMCs. These receptors were obtained from a young man in good health and CMV-seronegative.

V gene TRBV7-2 combines with J gene TRBJ2-7, with a weak D call TRBD2 (7 bases). Trimming shortened V by 5 bases and J by 0 bases, and 17 bases separated the two germline ends. The CDR3 length is 16 residues. The germline CDR1 and CDR2 sequences are SGHTA and FQGNSA. Here the CDR3 DNA reads TGTGCCAGCAGCCCACTACGCGGGGGCAACTCCTACGAGCAGTACTTC. Encoded protein: CASSPLRGGNSYEQYF.

There are a few counts of this clone. The chain uses TRBV28 and TRBJ2-7; D might be TRBD1 (5 bases). The CDR3 contains 16 residues. Looked up from germline, CDR1 is MDHEN and CDR2 is SYDVKM. The V and J ends lost 5 bases and 2 bases respectively, with 19 bases between them. The CDR3 DNA sequence: TGTGCCAGCAGTCGTTCTCCCGACAGTGCGGCCTACGAGCAGTACTTC. The encoded protein is CASSRSPDSAAYEQYF.

This clone came up a few times. The chain couples TRBV2 to TRBJ1-5; 9 nucleotides agree with TRBD1. This CDR3 is 15 amino acids long. Germline CDR1 is SNHLY and CDR2 is FYNNEI. V was pared by 5 bases and J by 0 bases, with 2 bases of the junction left unmatched. The DNA for the CDR3 is TGTGCCAGCAGTACAGGGGGCCTTAGCAATCAGCCCCAGCATTTT. Translating it yields CASSTGGLSNQPQHF.

The rearrangement uses TRBV4-1 and TRBJ2-7; 10 bases fit TRBD1. Unmatched junction bases numbered 2, after V lost 4 bases and J lost 2 bases. Germline CDR1 is MGHRA and CDR2 is YSYEKL. The CDR3 covers 14 residues. CDR3 sequence: CASSLGQGAYEQYF. In DNA form, the CDR3 reads TGCGCCAGCAGCCTCGGACAGGGGGCCTACGAGCAGTACTTC.

As to this clone: Compared with germline, one end of the junction differs, possibly owing to a read error. The V call is TRBV10-3, the J call TRBJ2-1, with 8 bases lining up with TRBD2. Germline CDR1 reads ENHRY; CDR2 reads SYGVKD. The CDR3 sequence is 14 residues long. CDR3 DNA: TGTGCCGTCAGTTCTGGAGGGGCGGGGGGACATGAGTTCTTC. Protein sequence: CAVSSGGAGGHEFF.